This T cell receptor beta chain emerged from a study of T cells in Graves' hyperthyroidism and ophthalmopathy. On the study more broadly: Staff took peripheral blood when the initial diagnosis was made, before any treatment began.

Uncontrolled infection, other autoimmune disease, pregnancy or lactation led to exclusion. Used for diagnoses were clinical symptoms, serum thyroxine and TRAb, thyroid ultrasound and orbital computed tomography. Blood from later-ophthalmopathy patients was taken at first hyperthyroidism diagnosis. Amplified regions were TCR beta CDR3 sequences from RNA transcripts. An initial round of RT-PCR targeting the TCR CDR3 relied on the HTBI primer set. One entry per CDR3 protein results from TCRdb running MiXCR on the multiplex PCR reads. The sample consists of a few hundred thousand distinct CDR3 sequences, 15% to 17% of them appearing once. Many counts were recorded for this clonotype. The source is a woman between 18 and 29 years old with Graves' hyperthyroidism that later progressed to Graves' ophthalmopathy. The sample consisted of blood.

CDR3 in amino acids: CASSAYGTPASSYNEQFF. The CDR3 DNA is TGTGCCAGCAGTGCATACGGGACTCCCGCTAGCTCCTACAATGAGCAGTTCTTC. The genes are TRBV27 and TRBJ2-1; D is possibly TRBD2 (6 bases). Deletions cut 5 bases from V and 0 bases from J, with 20 bases between. Germline-derived CDR1 and CDR2 are MNHEY and SMNVEV (reference sequence). The CDR3 length is 18 residues.